This T cell receptor (beta chain) was obtained from a study of cytomegalovirus exposure and HLA in healthy donors. Overall study context: The same platform as the approximately 660 first-cohort repertoires was used for the 95 to 150 validation repertoires, a later analysis reported. Findings and caveats of the study: Among TCR beta chains, those listed as cytomegalovirus-associated numbered under 200. Most TCR sequences were uncommon, yet certain public TCRs appeared in many donors. Reports indicated that the classifier achieved high specificity and sensitivity in diagnosing cytomegalovirus status.

Note on this clone: Antigen: not known.

Germline CDR1 SGHVS, CDR2 FQNEAQ. The length of the CDR3 is 17 residues. V was trimmed by 1 base and J by 1 base, leaving 17 bases between them. Method: immunoSEQ multiplex PCR; TCRdb's copy keeps in-frame clones and lacks some. The data hold fewer than 250,000 clones, with 85% to 90% observed a single time. The sequencing input was PBMCs. The TCR was taken from a man younger than 30 in good health and CMV-seronegative. This chain links TRBV7-8 with TRBJ2-7, with D maybe TRBD2 (6 bases). The CDR3 sequence is CASSLGRSGYRSYEQYF. CDR3 coding DNA: TGTGCCAGCAGCTTAGGGAGGAGCGGGTACAGGTCCTACGAGCAGTACTTC.